These T cell receptor beta chains were read from a single sample in a study of OX40 agonist ivuxolimab in advanced cancers. The method was immunoSEQ multiplex PCR; TCRdb's version includes in-frame clones alone and lacks a portion of them. The data show about 41,000 clones, around nine tenths seen once. Specimen: CD4+ or CD8+ T cells sorted from blood, collected in a trial of the OX40 agonist ivuxolimab. The receptors originated from an adult with an advanced solid tumor such as melanoma, head and neck, liver or kidney cancer. Each CDR3 is given with its conserved first and last residue. The D gene is left open where the match is weak. Only part of the rows carry a size: once, few, many, or a class if the clone is expanded.

CASNFGDRNNQPQHF TGCGCCAGCAACTTTGGGGACCGAAACAATCAGCCCCAGCATTTT TRBJ1-5 TRBV5-1 once NA
CASSLMAFNYGYTF TGTGCCAGCAGCTTGATGGCCTTTAACTATGGCTACACCTTC TRBJ1-2 TRBV11-2 NA NA
CASSPGRGTYEQYF TGTGCCAGCAGCCCCGGGAGGGGCACCTACGAGCAGTACTTC TRBJ2-7 TRBV7-9 once TRBD2
CASSGGGIGNSPLHF TGTGCCAGCAGTGGAGGGGGTATCGGTAATTCACCCCTCCACTTT TRBJ1-6 TRBV2 NA NA
CASSSLQGGDTEAFF TGCGCCAGCAGCTCTCTACAGGGGGGAGACACTGAAGCTTTCTTT TRBJ1-1 TRBV5-1 once TRBD1
CASSPGRPTDTQYF TGTGCCAGCAGCCCGGGAAGGCCCACAGATACGCAGTATTTT TRBJ2-3 TRBV7-9 NA NA
CASSRAEAYNEQFF TGTGCCAGCAGCCGAGCGGAAGCCTACAATGAGCAGTTCTTC TRBJ2-1 TRBV7-2 NA NA
CASSRPGHLAETQYF TGTGCCAGCAGCAGACCGGGACACCTCGCAGAGACCCAGTACTTC TRBJ2-5 TRBV27 few NA
CASTSRTDTQYF TGTGCCAGCACGTCGAGGACAGATACGCAGTATTTT TRBJ2-3 TRBV7-9 NA NA
CSVVAGGFEQYF TGCAGCGTTGTGGCGGGAGGGTTCGAGCAGTACTTC TRBJ2-7 TRBV29-1 NA TRBD2
CASSPLITQGLRDEQYF TGCGCCAGCAGCCCGCTGATCACCCAGGGCCTCCGCGACGAGCAGTACTTC TRBJ2-7 TRBV4-1 NA NA
CASSLGSGVSSYNEQFF TGTGCCAGCAGCTTGGGGTCAGGGGTCTCCTCCTACAATGAGCAGTTCTTC TRBJ2-1 TRBV5-5 NA NA
CASSLAGDEKLFF TGTGCCAGCAGCTTAGCGGGGGATGAAAAACTGTTTTTT TRBJ1-4 TRBV7-9 NA NA
CASSLTSGGAGYEQYF TGTGCCAGCAGCTTAACTAGCGGGGGGGCAGGGTACGAGCAGTACTTC TRBJ2-7 TRBV11-2 NA TRBD2
CASSRSNRHTQYF TGTGCCAGCAGCCGCTCTAACCGGCATACGCAGTATTTT TRBJ2-3 TRBV28 NA NA
CASSPRTGVNIQYF TGTGCCAGCAGCCCCCGGACAGGGGTGAACATTCAGTACTTC TRBJ2-4 TRBV6-1 NA TRBD1
CASSLGSSYEQYF TGTGCCAGCAGCTTGGGGAGCTCCTACGAGCAGTACTTC TRBJ2-7 TRBV5-6 NA NA
CASSSREGETQYF TGTGCCAGCAGCTCGAGGGAGGGGGAGACCCAGTACTTC TRBJ2-5 TRBV2 NA TRBD2
CASSFDITYEQYF TGTGCCAGCAGCTTTGACATTACCTACGAGCAGTACTTC TRBJ2-7 TRBV7-6 many NA
CASSAISDRGAGNQPQHF TGTGCCAGCAGCGCGATTTCTGACAGGGGTGCTGGGAATCAGCCCCAGCATTTT TRBJ1-5 TRBV7-3 NA TRBD1
CASSALQGEGNIQYF TGCGCCAGCAGCGCCTTACAGGGGGAGGGAAACATTCAGTACTTC TRBJ2-4 TRBV5-1 NA NA
CTSSQDPLTRQETQYF TGCACCAGCAGCCAAGATCCATTGACTAGACAAGAGACCCAGTACTTC TRBJ2-5 TRBV1 NA NA
CASRGARNEQYF TGTGCCAGCAGGGGGGCCAGGAACGAGCAGTACTTC TRBJ2-7 TRBV2 NA NA